The rows below give T cell receptor beta chains drawn from one sample of a study of T cell responses to AZD1222 COVID-19 vaccine. Data came from immunoSEQ multiplex PCR; TCRdb stores just in-frame clones and leaves some out. The table records roughly 150,000 clones, roughly 90% of them present only once. Material: peripheral blood, obtained 28 days after the second AZD1222 dose. These receptors came from an adult who received the AZD1222 COVID-19 vaccine. Each CDR3 is given without its conserved first and last residue. Rows may omit the clone size; those that give it use once, few, many or a size class.

>NA|TRBV19|15|TRBJ1-3
ASTMGGRESSGNTIY
>once|TRBV4-1|14|TRBJ2-7
ASSQGWASGAYEQY
>NA|TRBV5-4|12|TRBJ2-3
ASSRVGSTDTQY
>NA|TRBV19|11|TRBJ2-7
ASSSQGRSEQY
>NA|TRBV4-1|11|TRBJ2-2
ASSPLVTGELF
>NA|TRBV28|10|TRBJ2-3
ASSIRRDTQY
>NA|TRBV18|11|TRBJ1-4
ASSPTRNEKLF
>NA|TRBV27|10|TRBJ1-2
ASSGQGYGYT
>NA|TRBV3-1/TRBV3-2|10|TRBJ2-1
ASSHASYEQF
>NA|TRBV3-1/TRBV3-2|12|TRBJ1-2
ASSRGTGNYGYT